These T cell receptor beta chains were read from a single sample in a study of shared clonotypes between healthy human individuals. Clones were sequenced by immunoSEQ multiplex PCR, and TCRdb holds only the in-frame ones, with some missing. The profile shows about 2 million clones, about 94% of them singletons. The sample taken for sequencing was naive CD8+ T cells sorted from blood. The receptor set was obtained from a young man in good health. The CDR3 runs from the conserved cysteine through the conserved F or W. A D gene is named only where the DNA matches it firmly. Clone size is given for some rows only: seen once, a few or many times, or a class if the clone is expanded.

>TRBJ2-7|.|.|TRBV6-5
CASSYSQGTDEQYF
TGTGCCAGCAGTTACTCACAGGGTACCGACGAGCAGTACTTC
>TRBJ2-1|.|.|TRBV4-1
CASSQDLIRQFAGDDEQFF
TGCGCCAGCAGCCAAGATCTTATAAGACAGTTTGCTGGGGACGATGAGCAGTTCTTC
>TRBJ2-7|.|.|TRBV11-2
CASSLGPGHSYEQYF
TGTGCCAGCAGCTTGGGTCCCGGGCACTCCTACGAGCAGTACTTC
>TRBJ2-3|once|.|TRBV6-6
CASSYGITDTQYF
TGTGCCAGCAGTTACGGGATCACAGATACGCAGTATTTT
>TRBJ1-2|.|.|TRBV16
CASAVNYGYTF
TGTGCCAGCGCCGTTAACTATGGCTACACCTTC
>TRBJ2-5|.|TRBD1|TRBV2
CASSGQGRKTQYF
TGTGCCAGCAGCGGACAGGGGAGGAAGACCCAGTACTTC
>TRBJ2-1|once|TRBD1|TRBV5-1
CASSLRVQGAYNEQFF
TGCGCCAGCAGCTTGAGAGTCCAGGGGGCGTACAATGAGCAGTTCTTC
>TRBJ2-1|.|TRBD2|TRBV27
CASSLGAGESNEQFF
TGTGCCAGCAGTTTAGGGGCGGGGGAATCGAATGAGCAGTTCTTC
>TRBJ1-1|.|.|TRBV19
CASSPNNAEAFF
TGTGCCAGTAGTCCTAACAACGCTGAAGCTTTCTTT
>TRBJ2-1|.|TRBD1|TRBV7-9
CASTGTGISYNEQFF
TGTGCCAGCACCGGGACAGGTATCTCCTACAATGAGCAGTTCTTC
>TRBJ2-7|once|.|TRBV2
CASSVWGTYEQYF
TGTGCCAGCAGTGTATGGGGGACCTACGAGCAGTACTTC
>TRBJ2-2|.|.|TRBV7-9
CASSFRTENTGELFF
TGTGCCAGCAGCTTTCGGACAGAAAACACCGGGGAGCTGTTTTTT
>TRBJ1-1|once|.|TRBV5-6
CASSGVGTEAFF
TGTGCCAGCAGCGGGGTGGGGACTGAAGCTTTCTTT
>TRBJ1-1|.|.|TRBV5-1
CASSLGPATVYMNTEAFF
TGCGCCAGCAGCTTGGGGCCAGCCACCGTCTACATGAACACTGAAGCTTTCTTT
>TRBJ2-7|.|TRBD1|TRBV19
CASSIGKDRPYEQYF
TGTGCCAGTAGTATAGGGAAGGACAGGCCCTACGAGCAGTACTTC
>TRBJ2-7|.|TRBD2|TRBV2
CASSEWGGTSVSYEQYF
TGTGCCAGCAGTGAATGGGGCGGGACTAGCGTCTCCTACGAGCAGTACTTC
>TRBJ1-1|once|.|TRBV14
CASSSMEQVANTEAFF
TGTGCCAGCAGCTCAATGGAACAAGTCGCGAACACTGAAGCTTTCTTT
>TRBJ2-1|.|TRBD2|TRBV6-1
CAIQEGLGGEFF
TGTGCCATCCAGGAGGGACTAGGTGGGGAGTTCTTC